This note documents a single TCR beta chain sequence. The antigen is undetermined. This sample is drawn from a study of T cell responses to AZD1222 COVID-19 vaccine. Study-wide results and caveats: Unmutated variant regions are reportedly targeted by nearly half of spike-specific TCRs. Along spike, vaccine-associated CD4 TCRs were found throughout, with dominance at 160-218 and 743-854. In all cases, repertoires were sampled only after the peak T cell response.

Data came from immunoSEQ multiplex PCR; TCRdb stores just in-frame clones and leaves some out. Of 80,000 to 100,000 clones listed, approximately 90% are singletons. Combined were second doses at about 4 or about 12 weeks. The CDR3 loop spans 15 amino acids. Trimming took 4 bases from V and 5 from J; bases not matched to a gene: 5. The germline V gene encodes CDR1 LGHDT and CDR2 YNNKEL (reference sequence). This chain links TRBV3-1 (or the pseudogene TRBV3-2) with TRBJ2-1; 10 bases map to TRBD1. The sequence was obtained from an adult who received the AZD1222 COVID-19 vaccine. The source material was peripheral blood, sampled 28 days after the second AZD1222 dose. CDR3 residues: CASSLDRGRNNEQFF. CDR3 nucleotide sequence: TGTGCCAGCAGCCTCGACAGGGGGCGAAACAATGAGCAGTTCTTC.